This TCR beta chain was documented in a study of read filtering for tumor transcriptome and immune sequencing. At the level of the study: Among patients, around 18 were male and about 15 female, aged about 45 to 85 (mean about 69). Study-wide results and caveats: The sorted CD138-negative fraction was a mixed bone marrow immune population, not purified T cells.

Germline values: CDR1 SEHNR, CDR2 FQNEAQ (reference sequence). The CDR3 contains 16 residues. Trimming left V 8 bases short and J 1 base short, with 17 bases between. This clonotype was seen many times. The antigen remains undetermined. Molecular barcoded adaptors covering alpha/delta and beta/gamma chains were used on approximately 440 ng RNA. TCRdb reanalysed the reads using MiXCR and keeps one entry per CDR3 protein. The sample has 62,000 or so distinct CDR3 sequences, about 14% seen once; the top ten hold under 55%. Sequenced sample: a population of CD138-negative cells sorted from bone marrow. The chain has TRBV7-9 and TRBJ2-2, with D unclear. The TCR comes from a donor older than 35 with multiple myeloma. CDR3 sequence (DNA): TGTGCCAGCCCTAATCTTCTATCCCAGAACACCGGGGAGCTGTTTTTT. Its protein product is CASPNLLSQNTGELFF.